Below, one T cell receptor beta chain is given with its context. The target antigen is unknown. The sample belongs to a study of Ad26.COV2.S vaccination and SARS-CoV-2 variants. Overall study results and limits: Possibly, TCR breadth and depth analyses underestimated total T cell responses. Spike-specific TCR breadth was greater in vaccine than placebo recipients. Substantial response breadth was reportedly seen for spike-specific CD8+ and CD4+ T cells after vaccination.

V shed 1 base, J shed 2 bases, and the junction held 3 bases outside the gene matches. CDR3 length equals 15 residues. CDR1 and CDR2 (germline): LNHDA, SQIVND (reference sequence). Profiling relied on immunoSEQ multiplex PCR, and the TCRdb table lists in-frame clones only, not all of them. The table lists approximately 400,000 clones, 90% to 95% of them singletons. The TCR originated in a human donor who had recovered from COVID-19. The rearrangement joins TRBV19 to TRBJ2-3, with 7 nucleotides matching TRBD2. The source was peripheral blood, collected after recovery from COVID-19. CDR3 sequence (DNA): TGTGCCAGTAGTATAGGAGCGGGACCCACAGATACGCAGTATTTT. It is translated as CASSIGAGPTDTQYF.